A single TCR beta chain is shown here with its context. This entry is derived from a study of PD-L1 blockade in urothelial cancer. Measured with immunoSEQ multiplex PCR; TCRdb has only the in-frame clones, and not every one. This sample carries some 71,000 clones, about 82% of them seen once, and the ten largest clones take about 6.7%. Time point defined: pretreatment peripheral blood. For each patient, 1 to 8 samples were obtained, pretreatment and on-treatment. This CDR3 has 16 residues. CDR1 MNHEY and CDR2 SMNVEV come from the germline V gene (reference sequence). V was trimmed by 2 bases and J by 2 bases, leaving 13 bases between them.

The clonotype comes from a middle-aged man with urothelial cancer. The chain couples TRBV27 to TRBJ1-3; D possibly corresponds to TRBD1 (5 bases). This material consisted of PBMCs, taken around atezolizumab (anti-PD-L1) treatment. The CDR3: CASSLIPPRAGNTIYF. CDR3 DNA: TGTGCCAGCAGTTTAATCCCCCCCAGGGCTGGAAACACCATATATTTT.